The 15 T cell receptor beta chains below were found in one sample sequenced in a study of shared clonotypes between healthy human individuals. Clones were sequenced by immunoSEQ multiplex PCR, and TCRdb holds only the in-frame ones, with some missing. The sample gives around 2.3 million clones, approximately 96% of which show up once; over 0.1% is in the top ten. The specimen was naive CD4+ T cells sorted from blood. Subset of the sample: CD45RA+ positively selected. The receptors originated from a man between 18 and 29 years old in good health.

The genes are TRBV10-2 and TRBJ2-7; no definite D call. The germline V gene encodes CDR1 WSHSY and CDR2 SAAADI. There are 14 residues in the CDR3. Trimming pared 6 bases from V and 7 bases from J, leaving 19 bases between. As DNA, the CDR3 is TGCGCCAGCAGGGGTCTGCTACTTCCTAGGGAGCAGTACTTC. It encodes CASRGLLLPREQYF.

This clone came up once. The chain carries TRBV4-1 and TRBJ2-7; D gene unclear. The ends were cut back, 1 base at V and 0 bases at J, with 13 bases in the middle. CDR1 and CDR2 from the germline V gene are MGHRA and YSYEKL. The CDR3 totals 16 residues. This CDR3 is CASSQVPAVLSYEQYF. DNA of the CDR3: TGCGCCAGCAGCCAAGTTCCGGCAGTGCTCTCCTACGAGCAGTACTTC.

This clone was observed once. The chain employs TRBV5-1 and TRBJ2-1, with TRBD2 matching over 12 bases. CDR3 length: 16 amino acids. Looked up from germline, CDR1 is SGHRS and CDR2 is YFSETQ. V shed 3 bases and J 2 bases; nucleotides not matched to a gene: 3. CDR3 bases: TGCGCCAGCAGCTCGGGACTAGCGGGTACCTACAATGAGCAGTTCTTC. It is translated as CASSSGLAGTYNEQFF.

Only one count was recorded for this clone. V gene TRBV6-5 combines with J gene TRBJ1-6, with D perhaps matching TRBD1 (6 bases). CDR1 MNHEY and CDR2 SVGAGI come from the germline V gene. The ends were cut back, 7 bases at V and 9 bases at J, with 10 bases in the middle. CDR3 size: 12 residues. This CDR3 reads CASTAGASPLHF. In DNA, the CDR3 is TGTGCCAGCACCGCGGGGGCTTCACCCCTCCACTTT.

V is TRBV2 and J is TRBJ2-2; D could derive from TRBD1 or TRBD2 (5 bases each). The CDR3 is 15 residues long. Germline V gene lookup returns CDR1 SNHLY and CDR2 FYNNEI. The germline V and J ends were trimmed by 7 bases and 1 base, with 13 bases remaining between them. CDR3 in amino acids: CASMPGPGNTGELFF. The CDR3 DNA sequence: TGTGCCAGCATGCCGGGGCCCGGGAACACCGGGGAGCTGTTTTTT.

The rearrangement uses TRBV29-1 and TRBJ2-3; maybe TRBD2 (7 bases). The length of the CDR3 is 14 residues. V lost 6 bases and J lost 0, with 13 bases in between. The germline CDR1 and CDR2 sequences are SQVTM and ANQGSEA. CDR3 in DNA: TGCAGCGTGCGGGGGACACCTAGCACAGATACGCAGTATTTT. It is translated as CSVRGTPSTDTQYF.

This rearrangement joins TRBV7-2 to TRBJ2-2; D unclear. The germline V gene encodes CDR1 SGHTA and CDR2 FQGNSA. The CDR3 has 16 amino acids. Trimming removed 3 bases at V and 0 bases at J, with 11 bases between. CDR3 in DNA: TGTGCCAGCAGCTTGGGCCGCGGCGCGAACACCGGGGAGCTGTTTTTT. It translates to CASSLGRGANTGELFF.

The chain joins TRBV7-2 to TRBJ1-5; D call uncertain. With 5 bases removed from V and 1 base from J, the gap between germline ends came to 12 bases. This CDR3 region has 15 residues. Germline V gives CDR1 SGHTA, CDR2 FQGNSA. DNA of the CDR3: TGTGCCAGCAGCCCCGGGGAGGTCAGCAATCAGCCCCAGCATTTT. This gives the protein CASSPGEVSNQPQHF. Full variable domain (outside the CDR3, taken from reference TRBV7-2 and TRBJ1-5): GAGVSQSPSNKVTEKGKDVELRCDPISGHTALYWYRQSLGQGLEFLIYFQGNSAPDKSGLPSDRFSAERTGGSVSTLTIQRTQQEDSAVYLCASSPGEVSNQPQHFGDGTRLSIL.

CDR3 nucleotide sequence: TGTGCCAGCAGTGAAGGCTCGACTAGCACAGATACGCAGTATTTT. This encodes CASSEGSTSTDTQYF. The rearrangement joins TRBV2 to TRBJ2-3; D is unresolved. Germline V lookup: CDR1 SNHLY, CDR2 FYNNEI. This CDR3 region has 15 residues. Trimming stripped 1 base from V and 0 bases from J, with 8 bases between.

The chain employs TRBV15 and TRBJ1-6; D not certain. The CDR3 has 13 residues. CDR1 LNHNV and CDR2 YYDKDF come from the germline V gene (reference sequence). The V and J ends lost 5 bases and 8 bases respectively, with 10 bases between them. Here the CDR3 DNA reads TGTGCCACCAGCGGACGTGACCATTCACCCCTCCACTTT. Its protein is CATSGRDHSPLHF.

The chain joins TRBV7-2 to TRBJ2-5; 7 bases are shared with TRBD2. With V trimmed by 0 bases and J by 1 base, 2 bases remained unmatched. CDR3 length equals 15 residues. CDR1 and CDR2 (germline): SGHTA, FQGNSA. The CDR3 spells CASSLAASGQETQYF. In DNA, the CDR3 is TGTGCCAGCAGCTTAGCGGCTAGCGGCCAAGAGACCCAGTACTTC.

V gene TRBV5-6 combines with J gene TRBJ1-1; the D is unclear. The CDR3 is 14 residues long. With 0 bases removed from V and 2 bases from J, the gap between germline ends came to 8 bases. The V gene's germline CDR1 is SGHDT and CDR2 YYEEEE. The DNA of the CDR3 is TGTGCCAGCAGCTTGGGACACTTTAACACTGAAGCTTTCTTT. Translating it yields CASSLGHFNTEAFF.

The CDR3 DNA reads TGTGCCAGCAGCTTAAGGCGGGGAGACACTGAAGCTTTCTTT. Translation gives CASSLRRGDTEAFF. V is TRBV7-3 and J is TRBJ1-1; D gene ambiguous. Germline loops: CDR1 SGHTA, CDR2 FQGTGA. The CDR3 totals 14 residues. Trimming pared 1 base from V and 3 bases from J, leaving 9 bases between.

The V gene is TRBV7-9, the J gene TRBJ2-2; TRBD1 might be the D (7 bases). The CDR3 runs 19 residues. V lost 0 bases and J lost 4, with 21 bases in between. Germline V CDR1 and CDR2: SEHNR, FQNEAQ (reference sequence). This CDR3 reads CASSLASAGGSPATGELFF. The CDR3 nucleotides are TGTGCCAGCAGCTTAGCGTCGGCAGGGGGGAGCCCGGCCACCGGGGAGCTGTTTTTT.

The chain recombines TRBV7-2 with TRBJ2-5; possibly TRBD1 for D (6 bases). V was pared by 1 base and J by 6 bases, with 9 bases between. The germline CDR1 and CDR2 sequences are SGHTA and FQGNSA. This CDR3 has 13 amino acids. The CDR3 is CASSLGGQKTQYF. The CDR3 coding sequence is TGTGCCAGCAGCTTAGGGGGGCAGAAGACCCAGTACTTC.